A single sample is the source of the 3 T cell receptor beta chains below, sequenced in a study of molecular identifiers for immune sequencing clone quantification. TCRdb recomputed calls from the PCR reads with MiXCR, one row per CDR3 protein. The sample lists about 40,000 distinct CDR3 sequences, less than 20% seen once, with around 7% in the top ten. The sample was naive CD8+ T cells from blood, with Jurkat cell RNA spiked in. Subset meaning: FACS-sorted CD8+CD4-CCR7+CD45RA+ naive T cells. The receptors shown here come from a human donor in good health. Some libraries in this study had Jurkat cell RNA spiked in.

This clonotype was picked up many times. The chain uses TRBV27 and TRBJ1-4; D may be TRBD1 (5 bases). The V end lost 3 bases, the J end lost 6 bases, and 8 bases lay between the germline ends. Germline-derived CDR1 and CDR2 are MNHEY and SMNVEV (reference sequence). The CDR3 totals 13 residues. CDR3 amino acids: CASSLGLYEKLFF. The CDR3 DNA is TGTGCCAGCAGTTTGGGACTGTATGAAAAACTGTTTTTT.

This chain joins TRBV27 and TRBJ2-5, with D possibly called TRBD1 or TRBD2 (7 bases each). The CDR3 totals 17 residues. V was pared by 2 bases and J by 2 bases, with 18 bases between. Germline loops: CDR1 MNHEY, CDR2 SMNVEV (reference sequence). CDR3 sequence (DNA): TGTGCCAGCAGTTTAACCAGGGGGGGCCGTAGGCAAGAGACCCAGTACTTC. It codes for CASSLTRGGRRQETQYF.

V usage is TRBV2 and J usage is TRBJ2-1, with 7 bases identical to TRBD2. CDR3 length: 19 amino acids. The germline gives CDR1 SNHLY, CDR2 FYNNEI. Trimming removed 4 bases from V and 2 bases from J; junction bases left unmatched: 17. The CDR3 DNA is TGTGCCAGCAGTGGTGACAGAATAGAGGCGGGAGTACCCTACAATGAGCAGTTCTTC. Translation: CASSGDRIEAGVPYNEQFF.